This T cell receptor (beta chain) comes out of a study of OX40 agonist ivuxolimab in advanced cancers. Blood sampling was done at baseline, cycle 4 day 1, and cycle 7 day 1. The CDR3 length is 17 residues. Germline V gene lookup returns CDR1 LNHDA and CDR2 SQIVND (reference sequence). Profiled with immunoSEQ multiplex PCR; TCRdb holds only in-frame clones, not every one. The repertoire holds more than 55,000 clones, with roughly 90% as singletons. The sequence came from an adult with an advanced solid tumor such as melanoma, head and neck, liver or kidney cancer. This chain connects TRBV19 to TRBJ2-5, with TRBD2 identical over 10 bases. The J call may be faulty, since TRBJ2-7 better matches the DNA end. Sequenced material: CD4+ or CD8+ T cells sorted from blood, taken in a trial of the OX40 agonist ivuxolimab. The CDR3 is CASSKLRFGTSADEQYF. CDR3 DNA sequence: TGTGCCAGTAGTAAGTTACGATTCGGGACTAGCGCGGACGAGCAGTACTTC.